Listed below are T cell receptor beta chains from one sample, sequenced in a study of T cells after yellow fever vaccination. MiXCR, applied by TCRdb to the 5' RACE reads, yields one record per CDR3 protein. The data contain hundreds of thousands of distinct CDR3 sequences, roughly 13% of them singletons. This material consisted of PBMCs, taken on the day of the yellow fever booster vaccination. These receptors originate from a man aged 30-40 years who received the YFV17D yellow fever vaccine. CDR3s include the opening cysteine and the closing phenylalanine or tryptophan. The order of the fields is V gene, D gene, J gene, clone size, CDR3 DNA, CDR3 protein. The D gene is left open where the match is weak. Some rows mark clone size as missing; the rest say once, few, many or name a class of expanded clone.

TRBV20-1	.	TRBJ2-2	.	TGCAGTGCTCGACCCGGTACAGTTCTACCCGGGGAGCTGTTTTTT	CSARPGTVLPGELFF
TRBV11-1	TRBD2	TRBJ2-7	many	TGTGCCAGCAGCGCCCCTTACCTAGCGGGAGGATCATTCGCTCGGGAGCAGTACTTC	CASSAPYLAGGSFAREQYF
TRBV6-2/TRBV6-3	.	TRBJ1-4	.	TGTGCCAGCAGTTACCCCGTCGGGACGTCCAATGAAAAACTGTTTTTT	CASSYPVGTSNEKLFF
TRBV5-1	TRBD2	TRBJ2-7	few	TGCGCCAGCAGCTTTTTAGGGACTACTACCTACGAGCAGTACTTC	CASSFLGTTTYEQYF
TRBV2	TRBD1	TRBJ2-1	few	TGTGCCGGAAGAGGGACAGGGAGCGATGAGCAGTTCTTC	CAGRGTGSDEQFF
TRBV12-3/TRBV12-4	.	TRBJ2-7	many	TGTGCCAGCAGTCCCAGGGCGGGGGCTGACGAGCAGTACTTC	CASSPRAGADEQYF
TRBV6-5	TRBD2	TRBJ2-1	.	TGTGCCAGCAGTTCCCTCCTAGCGGGCTCCTACAATGAGCAGTTCTTC	CASSSLLAGSYNEQFF
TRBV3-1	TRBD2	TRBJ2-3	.	TGTGCCAGCAGCCAAGAGCTTGCGGGAGGAGGTGATACGCAGTATTTT	CASSQELAGGGDTQYF
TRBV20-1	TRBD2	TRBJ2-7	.	TGCAGTGCTAGGCCAGCCGGGACTAGCGTGTTCTCAGGCTACGAGCAGTACTTC	CSARPAGTSVFSGYEQYF
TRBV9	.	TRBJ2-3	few	TGTGCCAGCAGCGTAGAGTTACAGGGATTGACAGATACGCAGTATTTT	CASSVELQGLTDTQYF
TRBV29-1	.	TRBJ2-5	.	TGCAGCGTTGCCAGAAGGGGTGGGCAAGAGACCCAGTACTTC	CSVARRGGQETQYF
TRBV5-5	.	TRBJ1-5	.	TGTGCCAGCAGATTCCAGGAGAATCAGCCCCAGCATTTT	CASRFQENQPQHF
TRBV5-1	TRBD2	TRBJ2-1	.	TGCGCCAGCAGCACCGGGACTAGCGGGGCCCACTCCTACAATGAGCAGTTCTTC	CASSTGTSGAHSYNEQFF
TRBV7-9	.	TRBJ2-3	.	TGTGCCAGCAGCTTAGTGGCAGGCAGGGCGGGTACGCAGTATTTT	CASSLVAGRAGTQYF
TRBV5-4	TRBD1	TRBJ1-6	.	TGTGCCAGCAGCACTCGACCGGGACAGGGTTTGTCACCCCTCCACTTT	CASSTRPGQGLSPLHF
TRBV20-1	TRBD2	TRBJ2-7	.	TGCAGTGCCAGTCCTAGCGGGAGGATAGGCGAGCAGTACTTC	CSASPSGRIGEQYF
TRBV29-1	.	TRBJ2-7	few	TGCAGCGTTGTGGGGACACTAGCCTACGAGCAGTACTTC	CSVVGTLAYEQYF
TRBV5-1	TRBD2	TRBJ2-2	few	TGCGCCAGCAGCTTTAGCGGGGAACGATCCGGGGAGCTGTTTTTT	CASSFSGERSGELFF
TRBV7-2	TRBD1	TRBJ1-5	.	TGTGCCAGCAGCTTAGTGGGGGGACAGGCTTACCAGCCCCAGCATTTT	CASSLVGGQAYQPQHF
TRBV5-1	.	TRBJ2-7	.	TGCGCCAGCAGCTTGGATTGGAACCCTACCATCTACGAGCAGTACTTC	CASSLDWNPTIYEQYF
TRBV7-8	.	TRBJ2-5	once	TGTGCCAGCAGCTCGAACAGGGCGTGGGAGACCCAGTACTTC	CASSSNRAWETQYF
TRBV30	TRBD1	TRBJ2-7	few	TGTGCCTGGAGTGTAGATTTGGACAGGATCTACGAGCAGTACTTC	CAWSVDLDRIYEQYF
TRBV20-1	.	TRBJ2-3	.	TGCAGTGCCCAGGGGCAGGCGAAAGATACGCAGTATTTT	CSAQGQAKDTQYF
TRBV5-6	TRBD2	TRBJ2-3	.	TGTGCCAGCAGCTTGCTCTCCCGACTAGCGGACAACTTTCGCACAGATACGCAGTATTTT	CASSLLSRLADNFRTDTQYF
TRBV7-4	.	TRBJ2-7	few	TGTGCCAGCAGCTGCGACAGCGAGCAGTACTTC	CASSCDSEQYF
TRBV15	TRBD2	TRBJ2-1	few	TGTGCCACCAGCAGAAGGACGCGGGAGGACTATCCCAATGAGCAGTTCTTC	CATSRRTREDYPNEQFF
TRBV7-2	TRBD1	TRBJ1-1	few	TGTGCCAGCAGCCGGGCCCTGACAGGGGGGAACACTGAAGCTTTCTTT	CASSRALTGGNTEAFF
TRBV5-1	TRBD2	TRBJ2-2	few	TGCGCCAGCAGCAAACTAGCGGGAGACACCGGGGAGCTGTTTTTT	CASSKLAGDTGELFF
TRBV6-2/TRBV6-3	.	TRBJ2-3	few	TGTGCCAGCACTAACGGAGGGACAGATACGCAGTATTTT	CASTNGGTDTQYF
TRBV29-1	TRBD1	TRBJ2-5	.	TGCAGCGCCTACTACCGGGACAGGAACCAAGAGACCCAGTACTTC	CSAYYRDRNQETQYF
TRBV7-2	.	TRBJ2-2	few	TGTGCCAGCAGCGGTAGCGGAAAGAACACCGGGGAGCTGTTTTTT	CASSGSGKNTGELFF
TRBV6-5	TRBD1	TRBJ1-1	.	TGTGCCAGCAGTTATTCCAGGACAGGGGTAACTGAAGCTTTCTTT	CASSYSRTGVTEAFF
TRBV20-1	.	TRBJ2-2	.	TGCAGTGCTGACCCGGGACTGGTGACCGGGGAGCTGTTTTTT	CSADPGLVTGELFF
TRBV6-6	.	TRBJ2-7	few	TGTGCCAGCAGTTACGTCGGGAACTACGAGCAGTACTTC	CASSYVGNYEQYF
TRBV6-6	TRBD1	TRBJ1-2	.	TGTGCCAGCAGACCGGGACAGCACTATGGCTACACCTTC	CASRPGQHYGYTF
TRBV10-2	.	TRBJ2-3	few	TGCGCCAGCTTTGCGGCAGGGGCCGGCACAGATACGCAGTATTTT	CASFAAGAGTDTQYF
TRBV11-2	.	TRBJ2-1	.	TGTGCCAGCAGCTTAGGACAGGTGTCCTACAATGAGCAGTTCTTC	CASSLGQVSYNEQFF
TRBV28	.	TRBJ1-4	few	TGTGCCAGCAGTTTATTGGGACGGTCGAGAGAAAAACTGTTTTTT	CASSLLGRSREKLFF
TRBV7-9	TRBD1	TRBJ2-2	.	TGTGCCAGCAGCCCCTGGACAGGGGGCACGGAGCTGTTTTTT	CASSPWTGGTELFF
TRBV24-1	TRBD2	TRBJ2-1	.	TGTGCCACCAGGGCCGGGACTAGGGGACTCAATGAGCAGTTCTTC	CATRAGTRGLNEQFF
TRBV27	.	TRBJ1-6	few	TGTGCCAGCAGTCTCCGGGAGAGGAATTCACCCCTCCACTTT	CASSLRERNSPLHF
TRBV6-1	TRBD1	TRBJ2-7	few	TGTGCCAGCAGACCCGGGACAGGGGTGTACGAGCAGTACTTC	CASRPGTGVYEQYF
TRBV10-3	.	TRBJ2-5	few	TGTGCCATCAGTGAAATCAGGGGAAGCGGTGGGACCCAGTACTTC	CAISEIRGSGGTQYF
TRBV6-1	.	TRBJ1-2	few	TGTGCCAGCAGTCCAGCAGCCACTAATAACTATGGCTACACCTTC	CASSPAATNNYGYTF
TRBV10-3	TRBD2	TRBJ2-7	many	TGTGCCATCAGCGAAATGGCGCTAGCGGGAGTGGAGCAGTACTTC	CAISEMALAGVEQYF
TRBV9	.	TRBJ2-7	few	TGTGCCAGCAGCGTAGGGCAGCAGTACTTC	CASSVGQQYF
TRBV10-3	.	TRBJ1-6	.	TGTGCCATCAGTGAGTCAGCCTTGGCAGGGACAAATTCACCCCTCCACTTT	CAISESALAGTNSPLHF
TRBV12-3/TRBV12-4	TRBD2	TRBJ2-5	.	TGTGCCAGCAGGGCCCGACTAGCGGGATCGGAGACCCAGTACTTC	CASRARLAGSETQYF
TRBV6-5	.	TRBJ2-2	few	TGTGCCAGCAGGGCTACGCCCGGGGAGCTGTTTTTT	CASRATPGELFF
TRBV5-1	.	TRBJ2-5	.	TGCGCCAGCAGCTTGGTTGGGGGCGCGCAAGAGACCCAGTACTTC	CASSLVGGAQETQYF